One and the same sample provided the 21 T cell receptor beta chains below, sequenced in a study of cytomegalovirus exposure and HLA in healthy donors. The protocol was immunoSEQ multiplex PCR, while the TCRdb copy is restricted to in-frame clones and leaves out a portion. The sample shows 140,000 or so clones, about nine tenths of them seen only once. Sequencing used PBMCs. These TCRs come from a man younger than 35 in good health and CMV-seronegative.

The chain carries TRBV29-1 and TRBJ2-5; TRBD2 matches at 10 bases. V shed 4 bases and J 6 bases; nucleotides not matched to a gene: 8. Germline V gene sequence: CDR1 SQVTM, CDR2 ANQGSEA. The CDR3 runs 14 residues. The CDR3 loop reads CSVVASGSGKTQYF. DNA of the CDR3: TGCAGCGTTGTAGCTAGCGGGAGTGGCAAGACCCAGTACTTC. Full variable domain (remainder filled in from reference TRBV29-1 and TRBJ2-5): SAVISQKPSRDICQRGTSLTIQCQVDSQVTMMFWYRQQPGQSLTLIATANQGSEATYESGFVIDKFPISRPNLTFSTLTVSNMSPEDSSIYLCSVVASGSGKTQYFGPGTRLLVL.

The genes are TRBV18 and TRBJ2-3; D is uncertain. Trimming left V 6 bases short and J 0 bases short, with 10 bases between. CDR1 and CDR2 (germline): KGHSH, LQKENI. The CDR3 runs to 14 residues. This CDR3 reads CASSQQDSTDTQYF. In nucleotides, the CDR3 is TGTGCCAGCTCCCAACAAGATAGCACAGATACGCAGTATTTT.

V usage is TRBV7-2 and J usage is TRBJ2-1; the match to TRBD2 covers 9 bases. V trimming: 5 bases; J trimming: 7 bases; junction bases outside the gene matches: 12. The V gene's germline CDR1 is SGHTA and CDR2 FQGNSA. The CDR3 sequence is 16 residues long. The DNA of the CDR3 is TGTGCCAGCAGCCCAGACATAGCGGGAGTAGGGAATGAGCAGTTCTTC. It codes for CASSPDIAGVGNEQFF.

This chain connects TRBV5-1 to TRBJ2-6, with unresolved D. The V end lost 2 bases, the J end lost 0 bases, and 12 bases lay between the germline ends. The CDR3 is 17 residues long. Germline V gene sequence: CDR1 SGHRS, CDR2 YFSETQ. The CDR3 sequence: CASSLHSNPSGANVLTF. The CDR3 DNA reads TGCGCCAGCAGCTTACACAGCAATCCCTCTGGGGCCAACGTCCTGACTTTC. The full variable domain, in which reference TRBV5-1 and TRBJ2-6 provide the parts outside the CDR3, is KAGVTQTPRYLIKTRGQQVTLSCSPISGHRSVSWYQQTPGQGLQFLFEYFSETQRNKGNFPGRFSGRQFSNSRSEMNVSTLELGDSALYLCASSLHSNPSGANVLTFGAGSRLTVL.

This clone was picked up one time. This rearrangement joins TRBV10-1 to TRBJ2-7; TRBD1 aligns across 7 bases. This CDR3 region has 14 residues. The germline V gene has CDR1 WNHNN and CDR2 SYGVQD (reference sequence). V dropped 5 bases and J dropped 0; count of bases not matched to a gene: 4. The CDR3 loop is CASSRDSGSYEQYF. CDR3 bases: TGCGCCAGCAGTCGGGACAGTGGCTCCTACGAGCAGTACTTC.

The J gene is TRBJ2-7, the V gene TRBV28; 8 positions match TRBD2. The V gene's germline CDR1 is MDHEN and CDR2 SYDVKM. The CDR3 is 15 amino acids. V lost 3 bases and J lost 3; bases outside the gene matches: 7. This CDR3 is CASSLYFGGDYEQYF. In DNA form, the CDR3 reads TGTGCCAGCAGTTTGTATTTCGGGGGGGACTACGAGCAGTACTTC.

The chain uses TRBV6-5 and TRBJ2-5; the match to TRBD1 covers 7 bases. This CDR3 contains 15 residues. The junction had 7 bases not matched to a gene; V was cut back by 5 bases and J by 1 base. Germline V lookup: CDR1 MNHEY, CDR2 SVGAGI. The CDR3 protein is CASSPEQGIQETQYF. In DNA form, the CDR3 reads TGTGCCAGCAGTCCCGAACAGGGGATCCAAGAGACCCAGTACTTC.

The chain couples TRBV7-9 to TRBJ1-2; no definite D call. With 1 base removed from V and 7 bases from J, the gap between germline ends came to 19 bases. This CDR3 is built from 16 residues. Germline V gene lookup returns CDR1 SEHNR and CDR2 FQNEAQ (reference sequence). DNA for the CDR3: TGTGCCAGCAGCTTAGTTAGGAGCTCCTCAAAGAGTGGCTACACCTTC. This codes for CASSLVRSSSKSGYTF.

The gene calls are TRBV6-6 and TRBJ1-1; the D gene is possibly TRBD1 (6 bases). V lost 8 bases, J lost 10 bases, and 14 bases lay in between. The CDR3 runs 11 residues. Germline-derived CDR1 and CDR2 are MNHNY and SVGAGI (reference sequence). CDR3 residues: CASSPQQGAFF. The CDR3 DNA reads as TGTGCCAGCTCCCCTCAACAGGGAGCTTTCTTT.

J is TRBJ2-1 and V is TRBV30; D is ambiguous. Between the trimmed V and J ends, which lost 5 bases and 10 bases, there was a span of 12 bases. This CDR3 is 11 amino acids long. Germline V gene lookup returns CDR1 GTSNPN and CDR2 SVGIG (reference sequence). CDR3 DNA sequence: TGTGCCTGGGAGCCGCATGAGGAGCAGTTCTTC. It codes for CAWEPHEEQFF.

The chain is built from TRBV7-7 and TRBJ1-4, with 7 bases aligning to TRBD1. This CDR3 contains 14 residues. Germline-derived CDR1 and CDR2 are SSHAT and FNYEAQ (reference sequence). V dropped 5 bases and J dropped 8; count of bases not matched to a gene: 8. The CDR3 nucleotides are TGTGCCAGCAGCCCGAGGACAGGTCGAGAAAAACTGTTTTTT. Amino acid sequence: CASSPRTGREKLFF. Together with reference TRBV7-7 and TRBJ1-4, the CDR3 gives the full variable domain: GAGVSQSPRYKVTKRGQDVTLRCDPISSHATLYWYQQALGQGPEFLTYFNYEAQPDKSGLPSDRFSAERPEGSISTLTIQRTEQRDSAMYRCASSPRTGREKLFFGSGTQLSVL.

The V and J genes are TRBV12-5 and TRBJ1-1, with 7 bases lining up with TRBD1. V lost 7 bases, J lost 2 bases, and 7 bases stayed unmatched. From germline, CDR1 is LGHNT and CDR2 FRNRAP. There are 14 residues in the CDR3. CDR3 nucleotides: TGTGCTAGTGTCACGACAGGGAGAAACACTGAAGCTTTCTTT. This sequence encodes CASVTTGRNTEAFF.

This clone was found once. V is TRBV30 and J is TRBJ2-1, with TRBD1 as a possible D gene (6 bases). The germline CDR1 and CDR2 sequences are GTSNPN and SVGIG (reference sequence). V shed 1 base and J shed 9 bases, with 7 bases lying between them. The CDR3 totals 11 residues. The chain's CDR3 is CAWSGGGEQFF. The DNA of the CDR3 is TGTGCCTGGAGTGGAGGGGGTGAGCAGTTCTTC.

The gene calls are TRBV30 and TRBJ1-1; D unresolved. Trimming pared 3 bases from V and 10 bases from J, leaving 18 bases between. This CDR3 contains 13 residues. CDR1 is GTSNPN and CDR2 is SVGIG in the germline V gene (reference sequence). CDR3 coding DNA: TGTGCCTGGAGCGCCGGCGGAGATTTAGTAGCTTTCTTT. Its protein product is CAWSAGGDLVAFF.

This chain connects TRBV7-8 to TRBJ2-7; 16 bases agree with TRBD2. The CDR3 is 18 residues long. V was pared by 5 bases and J by 5 bases, with 12 bases of the junction left unmatched. Germline V gene data show CDR1 as SGHVS and CDR2 as FQNEAQ. Here the CDR3 DNA reads TGTGCCAGCAGCCCCGGGACTAGCGGGAGGGCCAATCCCCACGAGCAGTACGTC. Its translation: CASSPGTSGRANPHEQYV.

V is TRBV9 and J is TRBJ1-2, with D tentatively TRBD1 (5 bases). CDR1 and CDR2 (germline): SGDLS, YYNGEE. The CDR3 extends over 14 amino acids. The V end lost 0 bases, the J end lost 0 bases, and 6 bases lay between the germline ends. Here the CDR3 DNA reads TGTGCCAGCAGCGTAGTGACAGCTAACTATGGCTACACCTTC. Its translation: CASSVVTANYGYTF.

This clone has a handful of counts. The rearrangement joins TRBV4-2 to TRBJ2-1; 11 bases fit TRBD2. Germline lookup yields CDR1 LGHNA and CDR2 YNFKEQ. The CDR3 extends over 17 amino acids. The trim removed 0 bases at V and 7 bases at J, leaving 8 bases unmatched. CDR3 DNA sequence: TGTGCCAGCAGCCAAGAAGGTAGCGGGGGGGCTTGGAATGAGCAGTTCTTC. Its protein product is CASSQEGSGGAWNEQFF.

The chain carries TRBV18 and TRBJ1-2, with 7 bases lining up with TRBD1. The CDR3 spans 15 residues. Germline loops: CDR1 KGHSH, CDR2 LQKENI. V was clipped by 2 bases and J by 0 bases; unmatched bases: 3. The CDR3 DNA sequence: TGTGCCAGCTCACCAGGGACAGAGGCTAACTATGGCTACACCTTC. Amino acids: CASSPGTEANYGYTF.

The V gene is TRBV5-8, the J gene TRBJ1-4; no firm D call. The CDR3 runs to 14 residues. Trimming shortened V by 4 bases and J by 6 bases, and 13 bases separated the two germline ends. From germline, CDR1 is SGHTS and CDR2 YDEGEE. CDR3 nucleotide sequence: TGTGCCAGCAGCCTTCGACTTCTATATGAAAAACTGTTTTTT. This sequence encodes CASSLRLLYEKLFF.

This chain connects TRBV7-8 to TRBJ1-2; the D is unclear. V was trimmed by 5 bases and J by 5 bases, leaving 15 bases between them. Germline V gene data show CDR1 as SGHVS and CDR2 as FQNEAQ. This CDR3 region has 14 residues. The DNA for the CDR3 is TGTGCCAGCAGCCTCGGCGGAGGGCGGTATGGCTACACCTTC. Its protein is CASSLGGGRYGYTF.

V and J are TRBV28 and TRBJ1-1, with 7 bases fitting TRBD1. This CDR3 region has 16 residues. Germline V gives CDR1 MDHEN, CDR2 SYDVKM. V was clipped by 2 bases and J by 2 bases; unmatched bases: 8. The CDR3, as DNA: TGTGCCAGCAGTTTACTGACCGGGACAGTCAACACTGAAGCTTTCTTT. It encodes CASSLLTGTVNTEAFF.